This T cell receptor (beta chain) was retrieved from a study of T cell repertoires in cytomegalovirus infection. For the study at large: Indications came from public TCR beta signatures; they pointed to CMV infection and to a matching HLA type.

TCRdb processed the reads anew with MiXCR; each CDR3 protein has one entry. The table has 350,000 to 550,000 distinct CDR3 sequences, 25% to 40% seen once. V lost 9 bases and J lost 6; bases outside the gene matches: 12. Germline CDR1 is SNHLY and CDR2 is FYNNEI. The CDR3 runs to 14 residues. The clonotype comes from a human donor in good health (CMV status not recorded). Some clones in this sample may be carry-over from other donors' samples. The sample consisted of PBMCs. This rearrangement joins TRBV2 to TRBJ2-7; 9 bases fit TRBD1. The CDR3 DNA follows: TGTGCCAGGAGCCTCGGACAGGGGCCTGTCGAGCAGTACTTC. It yields the protein CARSLGQGPVEQYF. The whole variable domain, filled in from reference TRBV2 and TRBJ2-7, reads EPEVTQTPSHQVTQMGQEVILRCVPISNHLYFYWYRQILGQKVEFLVSFYNNEISEKSEIFDDQFSVERPDGSNFTLKIRSTKLEDSAMYFCARSLGQGPVEQYFGPGTRLTVT.